A single TCR beta chain is shown here with its context. With random hexamers, reverse transcription was performed on about 0.5 to 1 ug of RNA. The CDR3 of TCR beta was amplified by immunoSEQ multiplex PCR across 54 Vbeta and 13 Jbeta. In TCRdb, the immunoSEQ multiplex PCR reads were re-called with MiXCR into one record per CDR3 protein. The table lists under 200,000 distinct CDR3 sequences, about 93% of them singletons, with around 0.1% in the top ten. V was pared by 0 bases and J by 3 bases, with 14 bases between. CDR3 size: 16 residues. Germline V gives CDR1 LGHNA, CDR2 YNFKEQ. This sample was taken from a study of CD8 T cells in Susac syndrome. The sequenced target, TCR beta, came from blood CD8+ and CD4+ T cells. The healthy controls were matched to patients by age and sex. TEMRA cells were enriched by FACS, while CD8+ and CD4+ T cells were obtained through a negative isolation that was performed magnetically.

This receptor was identified in a human donor in good health. The sequencing input was CD4+ T cells from PBMCs. The rearrangement joins TRBV4-2 to TRBJ1-2, with no clear D. The CDR3 coding sequence is TGTGCCAGCAGCCAAGATCATCGGGGAAGGGACTATGGCTACACCTTC. The encoded protein is CASSQDHRGRDYGYTF.